The sequence of this T cell receptor (beta chain) was determined in a study of blood T cell repertoires in COVID-19. Study background: COVID-19 samples collected from the United States, Italy and Spain covered acute and convalescent phases. Nucleic acid was either cDNA or gDNA, and it came from T cells, B-cell-depleted T cells, or PBMCs.

The germline gives CDR1 SGHRS, CDR2 YFSETQ. The CDR3 spans 15 residues. Trimming cost V 1 base and J 1 base, with 9 bases left between them. Worth noting for this clone: Other nucleotide sequences from this sample produce the same CDR3.

In the original processing: Amplification with reference gene primers provided the estimates of nucleated cell counts. The assay was immunoSEQ multiplex PCR, and TCRdb's table has in-frame clones only and misses some. V, J and clone size are those of that table, while D and trimming were read from the DNA. This table holds roughly 200,000 clones, about 87% found once. J is TRBJ1-5 and V is TRBV5-1; D is possibly TRBD1 (6 bases). The sequenced sample was peripheral blood. The source is a man aged 35 to 55 with active or convalescent COVID-19. The CDR3 DNA is TGCGCCAGCAGCTTGTCGGGGGGCAGCAATCAGCCCCAGCATTTT. Translated: CASSLSGGSNQPQHF.